This TCR beta chain was observed in a study of cytomegalovirus exposure and HLA in healthy donors. Researchers ran the PCR with 60 Vbeta and 13 Jbeta primers. Sequencing was performed with immunoSEQ multiplex PCR; in TCRdb, only in-frame clones are kept and a portion is missing. The sample contains roughly 130,000 clones, approximately 72% of which appear only once. The J segment lost 7 bases and the V segment lost 5 bases, leaving 10 bases of the junction unmatched. Germline CDR1 and CDR2: LNHDA and SQIVND (reference sequence). This CDR3 region has 15 residues. This chain joins TRBV19 and TRBJ2-1; 8 bases match TRBD2. The receptor comes from a woman between 55 and 75 years old in good health and CMV-seronegative. Sequencing was performed on PBMCs. CDR3 DNA: TGTGCCAGTAGTCCCGGGACTAGGGGAGTAAATGAGCAGTTCTTC. Translation gives CASSPGTRGVNEQFF.